These 24 T cell receptor beta chains were sequenced from one sample in a study of blood T cell repertoires in COVID-19. The assay was immunoSEQ multiplex PCR, and TCRdb's table has in-frame clones only and misses some. The sample contains 250,000 to 300,000 clones, approximately 88% of which appear only once. The sequencing input was peripheral blood. The source is a woman in her twenties or thirties who had recovered from COVID-19.

V and J are TRBV5-3 and TRBJ1-2, with D unresolved. TRBV5-3 is flagged as an ORF with uncertain function. The CDR3 spans 12 residues. V lost 0 bases and J 8 bases, leaving 8 bases between the germline ends. This chain's CDR3 is CARSLAFSGYTF. The DNA of the CDR3 is TGTGCCAGAAGCTTGGCGTTCTCGGGCTACACCTTC.

The V and J genes are TRBV15 and TRBJ2-7, with D perhaps matching TRBD2 (5 bases). This CDR3 has 16 amino acids. Germline V gene lookup returns CDR1 LNHNV and CDR2 YYDKDF (reference sequence). Trimming left V 3 bases short and J 4 bases short, with 19 bases between. For the CDR3, the DNA is TGTGCCACCAGCAGGGCAGTGGAGGCAGTGGGGTACGAGCAGTACTTC. Its protein is CATSRAVEAVGYEQYF.

This chain joins TRBV5-1 and TRBJ1-1; D unclear. This CDR3 is built from 15 residues. V gave up 7 bases and J gave up 0 bases, with 16 bases separating them. The germline gives CDR1 SGHRS, CDR2 YFSETQ. As DNA, the CDR3 is TGCGCCAGCGGATCTGATGACGACATGAACACTGAAGCTTTCTTT. The encoded protein is CASGSDDDMNTEAFF.

Only one count was recorded for this clone. The chain joins TRBV28 to TRBJ2-5; tentative D call: TRBD1 (7 bases). Germline loops: CDR1 MDHEN, CDR2 SYDVKM. The CDR3 consists of 15 residues. Trimming removed 4 bases at V and 3 bases at J, with 15 bases between. DNA of the CDR3: TGTGCCAGCAGTTACGGAGGAGGGGGCAAAGAGACCCAGTACTTC. Translating gives CASSYGGGGKETQYF.

The rearrangement links TRBV9 to TRBJ2-2, with D hard to call. The CDR3 has 14 residues. Germline loops: CDR1 SGDLS, CDR2 YYNGEE. Deletions cut 0 bases from V and 3 bases from J, with 6 bases between. The CDR3 DNA sequence: TGTGCCAGCAGCGTAGATAGTTACACCGGGGAGCTGTTTTTT. It codes for CASSVDSYTGELFF.

The CDR3 sequence: CASSWGQGRQPQHF. CDR3 nucleotides: TGTGCCAGCAGTTGGGGACAGGGTCGTCAGCCCCAGCATTTT. The chain combines TRBV6-5 with TRBJ1-5; 9 bases align to TRBD1. V lost 4 bases and J lost 6; bases outside the gene matches: 4. The CDR3 has 14 amino acids. CDR1 is MNHEY, CDR2 SVGAGI, per germline.

V and J are TRBV7-3 and TRBJ2-2; tentative D call: TRBD2 (5 bases). Germline V CDR1 and CDR2: SGHTA, FQGTGA. This CDR3 has 16 residues. V lost 5 bases and J lost 1, with 14 bases in between. CDR3 amino acids: CASSLYSGLNTGELFF. The CDR3 nucleotides are TGTGCCAGCAGCCTGTACAGCGGATTGAACACCGGGGAGCTGTTTTTT.

The rearrangement links TRBV5-1 to TRBJ2-5, with D perhaps matching TRBD2 (6 bases). Germline V CDR1 and CDR2: SGHRS, YFSETQ. This CDR3 has 14 residues. Trimming left V 4 bases short and J 3 bases short, with 13 bases between. The CDR3 is CASSLGTPEETQYF. CDR3 coding DNA: TGCGCCAGCAGCCTCGGGACTCCTGAAGAGACCCAGTACTTC.

V usage is TRBV5-1 and J usage is TRBJ1-1; D is unresolved. V gave up 2 bases and J gave up 1 base, with 6 bases separating them. The CDR3 runs to 13 residues. Germline assignment: CDR1 SGHRS and CDR2 YFSETQ. In DNA form, the CDR3 reads TGCGCCAGCAGCTTTTCAGAGAACACTGAAGCTTTCTTT. Protein product: CASSFSENTEAFF.

The chain couples TRBV19 to TRBJ2-7, with TRBD1 matching over 9 bases. The ends lost 4 bases at V and 6 bases at J; junction bases unmatched: 7. This CDR3 has 14 amino acids. Germline loops: CDR1 LNHDA, CDR2 SQIVND (reference sequence). CDR3 DNA sequence: TGTGCCAGTAGTAGGACAGGGGCGTTGATCGAGCAGTACTTC. It encodes CASSRTGALIEQYF.

This chain connects TRBV28 to TRBJ2-7; D perhaps matches TRBD2 (7 bases). There are 16 residues in the CDR3. CDR1 MDHEN and CDR2 SYDVKM come from the germline V gene. V was clipped by 7 bases and J by 4 bases, with 23 bases between them. The CDR3 sequence is CASTESASGGPYEQYF. The CDR3, as DNA: TGTGCCAGCACCGAGTCAGCCTCGGGGGGCCCTTACGAGCAGTACTTC.

The V and J genes are TRBV28 and TRBJ2-5; no clear D. Trimming left V 4 bases short and J 2 bases short, with 5 bases between. The CDR3 totals 12 residues. CDR1 MDHEN and CDR2 SYDVKM come from the germline V gene. The CDR3 DNA is TGTGCCAGCAGTTCCAGACAAGAGACCCAGTACTTC. The encoded protein is CASSSRQETQYF.

The rearrangement uses TRBV25-1 and TRBJ2-7, with TRBD1 matching 9 bases. The CDR3 consists of 16 residues. Trimming took 3 bases from V and 0 from J; bases not matched to a gene: 6. Germline V gives CDR1 MGHDK, CDR2 SYGVNS. CDR3 sequence (DNA): TGTGCCAGCAGTGAGGGTTTGGGACAGGGCTCCTACGAGCAGTACTTC. This translates into CASSEGLGQGSYEQYF.

The chain combines TRBV5-8 with TRBJ1-1; the D gene is possibly TRBD1 (5 bases). The germline gives CDR1 SGHTS, CDR2 YDEGEE. V dropped 4 bases and J dropped 1 base, with 11 bases sitting between them. This CDR3 spans 14 amino acids. The CDR3, as DNA: TGTGCCAGCAGCATGGACACATCGAACACTGAAGCTTTCTTT. The encoded protein is CASSMDTSNTEAFF.

V usage is TRBV28 and J usage is TRBJ2-5, with TRBD2 matching 11 bases. CDR1 is MDHEN and CDR2 is SYDVKM in the germline V gene. With 3 bases clipped from V and 5 bases from J, the junction kept 8 bases outside the gene matches. The CDR3 runs 16 residues. In DNA, the CDR3 is TGTGCCAGCAGTTTTCCTGGGTCTAGCGGGGGGGAGACCCAGTACTTC. This gives the protein CASSFPGSSGGETQYF.

J is TRBJ1-6 and V is TRBV2; D gene ambiguous. The CDR3 is 14 residues long. CDR1 and CDR2 (germline): SNHLY, FYNNEI. The V end lost 2 bases, the J end lost 8 bases, and 10 bases lay between the germline ends. CDR3 sequence: CASSERVYHSPLHF. The CDR3 bases are TGTGCCAGCAGTGAACGAGTCTACCATTCACCCCTCCACTTT.

The chain employs TRBV4-1 and TRBJ2-5; tentative D call: TRBD2 (6 bases). The germline V and J ends were trimmed by 4 bases and 5 bases, with 20 bases remaining between them. Germline CDR1 is MGHRA and CDR2 is YSYEKL. The CDR3 contains 16 residues. The CDR3 loop reads CASSPRDAHGGETQYF. The CDR3 coding sequence is TGCGCCAGCAGCCCTAGGGACGCTCATGGAGGGGAGACCCAGTACTTC.

The V and J genes are TRBV5-5 and TRBJ1-1, with a possible D match to TRBD1 (6 bases). CDR1 SGHKS and CDR2 YYEKEE come from the germline V gene (reference sequence). The CDR3 loop spans 16 amino acids. The V end lost 3 bases, the J end lost 1 base, and 16 bases lay between the germline ends. The CDR3 bases are TGTGCCAGCAGCTCGTGGACAGACAGACCGAACACTGAAGCTTTCTTT. Protein product: CASSSWTDRPNTEAFF.

V is TRBV28 and J is TRBJ2-5, with D perhaps TRBD1 (6 bases). Germline CDR1 reads MDHEN; CDR2 reads SYDVKM. The CDR3 contains 13 residues. Trimming shortened V by 5 bases and J by 5 bases, and 12 bases separated the two germline ends. CDR3 sequence (DNA): TGTGCCAGCAGTCCCCAGGGGTGGGAGACCCAGTACTTC. It encodes CASSPQGWETQYF.

CDR3 protein: CASRVTSGANVLTF. CDR3 sequence (DNA): TGTGCCAGCAGGGTCACATCTGGGGCCAACGTCCTGACTTTC. The chain joins TRBV2 to TRBJ2-6; D is unclear. The CDR3 spans 14 residues. V lost 6 bases and J 1 base, leaving 7 bases between the germline ends. From germline, CDR1 is SNHLY and CDR2 FYNNEI.

This sequence joins TRBV29-1 and TRBJ1-2; TRBD1 matches 9 bases. The CDR3 runs 13 residues. Germline CDR1 and CDR2: SQVTM and ANQGSEA. The ends lost 6 bases at V and 7 bases at J; junction bases unmatched: 9. CDR3 DNA sequence: TGCAGCGTCGGAACGGGACAGGGTCGTGGCTACACCTTC. It translates to CSVGTGQGRGYTF.

The CDR3 sequence: CASSYAAGPYEQYF. CDR3 in DNA: TGTGCCAGCAGTTACGCCGCAGGGCCGTACGAGCAGTACTTC. This chain uses TRBV6-2 or TRBV6-3 with TRBJ2-7; a weak D match, TRBD1 (5 bases). Germline CDR1 reads MNHEY; CDR2 reads SVGEGT. V was shortened by 2 bases and J by 4 bases, with 12 bases between the two germline ends. This CDR3 is 14 amino acids long.

The rearrangement uses TRBV10-3 and TRBJ2-7; no firm D call. Trimming left V 7 bases short and J 0 bases short, with 13 bases between. The CDR3 loop spans 14 amino acids. Per the germline V gene, CDR1 is ENHRY and CDR2 is SYGVKD. The CDR3: CAITVGAFSYEQYF. CDR3 in DNA: TGTGCCATCACCGTCGGAGCTTTCTCCTACGAGCAGTACTTC.

This chain uses TRBV5-4 with TRBJ1-3; 8 positions agree with TRBD1. Germline assignment: CDR1 SGHNT and CDR2 YYREEE (reference sequence). There are 15 residues in the CDR3. J was trimmed by 7 bases and V by 1 base; bases with no gene match: 7. DNA of the CDR3: TGTGCCAGCAGCTTGCGCGGACAGGGTTCTAACACCATATATTTT. It encodes CASSLRGQGSNTIYF.